This passage covers 17 T cell receptor beta chains from one sample sequenced in a study of CD8 T cells in ankylosing spondylitis (dated by TCRdb to the late 2010s). The library relied on 5' RACE. Sequencing instrument: Illumina HiSeq 2500. The public reads were quality trimmed at Q25 with fastp and then assembled into clones with MiXCR by TCRdb, keeping productive beta chains. For every CDR3 protein sequence, its rows merge into one entry that carries the most common genes and DNA. Across this sample there are some 240,000 distinct CDR3 sequences, with about 24% seen only once. The ten largest clones take up 0.5% to 0.75% of the sample. The sample was blood, either unsorted or a sorted T cell fraction (not recorded which). All receptors come from a male donor with ankylosing spondylitis or in good health (not recorded which).

The chain links TRBV10-3 to TRBJ1-1; D is undetermined. This CDR3 region has 14 residues. Germline CDR1 is ENHRY and CDR2 is SYGVKD. Trimming took off 6 bases at V and 4 bases at J, with 15 bases between the two ends. This CDR3 is CAIRREREGTEAFF. Written as DNA, the CDR3 is TGTGCCATCAGAAGGGAACGGGAGGGCACTGAAGCTTTCTTT.

The chain combines TRBV6-5 with TRBJ2-5, with D perhaps matching TRBD1 (5 bases). The CDR3 has 14 residues. Germline V gene lookup returns CDR1 MNHEY and CDR2 SVGAGI. Trimming stripped 2 bases from V and 0 bases from J, with 7 bases between. CDR3 protein: CASSYPGNQETQYF. The CDR3 bases are TGTGCCAGCAGTTACCCAGGGAACCAAGAGACCCAGTACTTC.

This clonotype was counted many times. The chain combines TRBV20-1 with TRBJ2-4; D gene uncertain. V was shortened by 6 bases and J by 0 bases, with 6 bases between the two germline ends. Germline V gene data show CDR1 as DFQATT and CDR2 as SNEGSKA (reference sequence). This CDR3 is built from 12 residues. The CDR3 coding sequence is TGCAGTGCATCATTAGCCAAAAACATTCAGTACTTC. Its translation: CSASLAKNIQYF.

This clonotype was counted at least ten times. This sequence joins TRBV11-2 and TRBJ2-3, with D perhaps TRBD2 (6 bases). V was clipped by 6 bases and J by 5 bases, with 18 bases between them. This CDR3 has 15 amino acids. The V gene's germline CDR1 is SGHAT and CDR2 FQNNGV. The CDR3 protein is CASRPLMGRQDTQYF. In nucleotides, the CDR3 is TGTGCCAGCAGACCGTTGATGGGGAGGCAAGATACGCAGTATTTT.

Many counts were recorded for this clonotype. The genes are TRBV5-1 and TRBJ2-7; TRBD1 matches 8 bases. V dropped 4 bases and J dropped 2; count of bases not matched to a gene: 5. This CDR3 spans 14 amino acids. Germline V CDR1 and CDR2: SGHRS, YFSETQ. CDR3 sequence (DNA): TGCGCCAGCAGCAATCGGGACAGGACCTACGAGCAGTACTTC. Its translation is CASSNRDRTYEQYF.

At least ten counts were recorded for this clonotype. The chain uses TRBV4-2 and TRBJ2-7; the match to TRBD1 covers 8 bases. Germline V gene lookup returns CDR1 LGHNA and CDR2 YNFKEQ. With V trimmed by 1 base and J by 2 bases, 4 bases remained unmatched. The CDR3 sequence is 15 residues long. CDR3 in amino acids: CASSQATGAPYEQYF. In DNA form, the CDR3 reads TGTGCCAGCAGCCAAGCGACAGGGGCCCCCTACGAGCAGTACTTC.

The J gene is TRBJ2-1, the V gene TRBV12-3 or TRBV12-4; TRBD2 matches 10 bases. J gave up 5 bases and V 3 bases, and 1 base lay outside the gene matches. The CDR3 covers 14 residues. This CDR3 reads CASSFLAGDNEQFF. The CDR3 DNA reads as TGTGCCAGCAGTTTTCTAGCGGGGGACAATGAGCAGTTCTTC.

The chain combines TRBV20-1 with TRBJ2-7; 7 nucleotides match TRBD1. V shed 3 bases, J shed 2 bases, and the junction held 7 bases outside the gene matches. The CDR3 is 14 amino acids. CDR1 is DFQATT and CDR2 is SNEGSKA in the germline V gene (reference sequence). In DNA, the CDR3 is TGCAGTGCTAGGCCGACAGGGTATACCTACGAGCAGTACTTC. Translation: CSARPTGYTYEQYF.

This clonotype has only a few counts. This chain joins TRBV29-1 and TRBJ1-2; TRBD1 matches 8 bases. With V trimmed by 7 bases and J by 7 bases, 8 bases remained unmatched. Germline V gene data show CDR1 as SQVTM and CDR2 as ANQGSEA. The CDR3 is 12 amino acids. The DNA for the CDR3 is TGCAGCGCTAGGACAGGGTTGGGTGGCTACACCTTC. Protein product: CSARTGLGGYTF.

This clonotype was counted many times. The chain is built from TRBV12-3 or TRBV12-4 and TRBJ1-1, with 7 bases fitting TRBD1. This CDR3 is built from 11 residues. V shed 7 bases and J 14 bases; nucleotides not matched to a gene: 10. CDR3 nucleotide sequence: TGTGCCAGCACCCAAGAGGGGGCCCCCTTCTTT. It yields the protein CASTQEGAPFF.

Only a few counts were recorded for this clonotype. This rearrangement joins TRBV11-2 to TRBJ2-1, with TRBD2 matching 8 bases. Germline V gene sequence: CDR1 SGHAT, CDR2 FQNNGV. The trim removed 5 bases at V and 7 bases at J, leaving 7 bases unmatched. CDR3 size: 14 residues. CDR3 DNA: TGTGCCAGCAGCGCTGGGGTAGCGGGGAATGAGCAGTTCTTC. This translates into CASSAGVAGNEQFF.

This clonotype showed up many times. CDR3 sequence (DNA): TGTGCCAGCAGTTACCCCCATCGGGAGACCCAGTACTTC. Protein sequence: CASSYPHRETQYF. V gene TRBV6-9 combines with J gene TRBJ2-5, with no clear D. The CDR3 is 13 residues long. The germline V and J ends were trimmed by 3 bases and 5 bases, with 10 bases remaining between them. Germline lookup yields CDR1 MNHGY and CDR2 SVAAGI.

This clonotype was counted a few times. The chain recombines TRBV12-3 or TRBV12-4 with TRBJ2-5; D is possibly TRBD1 or TRBD2 (6 bases each). There are 12 residues in the CDR3. Between the trimmed V and J ends, which lost 6 bases and 5 bases, there was a span of 10 bases. CDR3 nucleotide sequence: TGTGCCAGCAGCACGGGGGCGGAGACCCAGTACTTC. Encoded protein: CASSTGAETQYF.

This clonotype was observed many times. The chain links TRBV6-1 to TRBJ1-5, with 7 bases matching TRBD1. Germline V gene lookup returns CDR1 MNHNS and CDR2 SASEGT. V was pared by 6 bases and J by 0 bases, with 14 bases of the junction left unmatched. This CDR3 spans 18 amino acids. Written as DNA, the CDR3 is TGTGCCAGCAGCCCAGGGACAGCCCTAGGTGCTAGCAATCAGCCCCAGCATTTT. Amino acids: CASSPGTALGASNQPQHF.

This clonotype was seen a few times. The chain is built from TRBV20-1 and TRBJ1-1; D might be TRBD1 (6 bases). Per the germline V gene, CDR1 is DFQATT and CDR2 is SNEGSKA (reference sequence). The CDR3 consists of 13 residues. V was pared by 6 bases and J by 4 bases, with 15 bases between. The CDR3 region has the DNA TGCAGTGCGAGGGCAGGGGCGTTCACTGAAGCTTTCTTT. It translates to CSARAGAFTEAFF.

The gene calls are TRBV12-3 or TRBV12-4 and TRBJ2-3, with 11 bases lining up with TRBD2. The CDR3 runs to 12 residues. V dropped 6 bases and J dropped 11; count of bases not matched to a gene: 4. CDR3: CASSTGLAEQYF. The DNA for the CDR3 is TGTGCCAGCAGCACGGGACTAGCGGAGCAGTATTTT.

Ten or more counts support this clonotype. The chain joins TRBV20-1 to TRBJ2-5; unclear D gene. Trimming cost V 6 bases and J 0 bases, with 8 bases left between them. From germline, CDR1 is DFQATT and CDR2 SNEGSKA (reference sequence). The CDR3 has 12 residues. As DNA, the CDR3 is TGCAGTGCGAGCCCGTACCAAGAGACCCAGTACTTC. Translated, it gives CSASPYQETQYF.